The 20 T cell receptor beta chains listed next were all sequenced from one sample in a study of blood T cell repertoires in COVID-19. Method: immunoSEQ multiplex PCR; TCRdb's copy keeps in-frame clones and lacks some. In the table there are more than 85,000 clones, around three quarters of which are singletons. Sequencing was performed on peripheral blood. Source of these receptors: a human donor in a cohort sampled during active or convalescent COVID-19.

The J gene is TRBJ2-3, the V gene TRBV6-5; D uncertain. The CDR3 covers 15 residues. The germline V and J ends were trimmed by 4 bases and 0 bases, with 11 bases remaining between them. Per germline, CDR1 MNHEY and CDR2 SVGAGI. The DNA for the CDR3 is TGTGCCAGCAGTTTTGGGCTTTCCAGCACAGATACGCAGTATTTT. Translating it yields CASSFGLSSTDTQYF.

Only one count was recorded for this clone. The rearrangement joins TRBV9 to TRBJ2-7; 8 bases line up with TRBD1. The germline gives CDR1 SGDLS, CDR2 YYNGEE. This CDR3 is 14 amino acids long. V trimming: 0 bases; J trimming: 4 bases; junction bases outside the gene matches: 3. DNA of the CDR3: TGTGCCAGCAGCGTAGCAGGGGGCGAATACGAGCAGTACTTC. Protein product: CASSVAGGEYEQYF.

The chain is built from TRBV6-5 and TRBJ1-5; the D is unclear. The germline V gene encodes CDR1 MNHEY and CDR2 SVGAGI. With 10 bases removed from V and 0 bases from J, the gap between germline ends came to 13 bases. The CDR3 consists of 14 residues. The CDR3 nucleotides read TGTGCCACCTCAGTCACTAGTAGCAATCAGCCCCAGCATTTT. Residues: CATSVTSSNQPQHF.

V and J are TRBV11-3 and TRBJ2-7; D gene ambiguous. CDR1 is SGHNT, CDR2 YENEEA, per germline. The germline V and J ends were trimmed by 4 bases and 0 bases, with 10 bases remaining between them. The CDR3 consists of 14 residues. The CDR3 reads CASSSDRSSYEQYF. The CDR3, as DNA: TGTGCCAGCAGCTCGGATCGGAGCTCCTACGAGCAGTACTTC.

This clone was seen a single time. The CDR3 loop reads CASSFVLGPYEQYF. The CDR3 nucleotides read TGTGCCAGCAGTTTCGTACTAGGCCCCTACGAGCAGTACTTC. This chain links TRBV28 with TRBJ2-7, with a weak D call TRBD2 (5 bases). The CDR3 length is 14 residues. CDR1 and CDR2 (germline): MDHEN, SYDVKM. The ends were cut back, 3 bases at V and 2 bases at J, with 11 bases in the middle.

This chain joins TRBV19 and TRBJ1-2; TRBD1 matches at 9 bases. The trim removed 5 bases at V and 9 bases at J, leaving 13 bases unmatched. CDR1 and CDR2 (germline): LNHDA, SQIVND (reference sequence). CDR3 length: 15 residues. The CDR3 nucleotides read TGTGCCAGTAGTTCCCACAGGGGGCGAGTATTGAGCTACACCTTC. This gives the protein CASSSHRGRVLSYTF.

The CDR3 loop reads CASSPGTSGRALRFNEQFF. The CDR3 DNA follows: TGTGCCAGCAGCCCCGGGACTAGCGGGAGGGCCCTCCGTTTCAATGAGCAGTTCTTC. The rearrangement uses TRBV3-1 (or the pseudogene TRBV3-2) and TRBJ2-1, with 16 positions matching TRBD2. This CDR3 is 19 amino acids long. The germline gives CDR1 LGHDT, CDR2 YNNKEL (reference sequence). V was clipped by 4 bases and J by 6 bases; unmatched bases: 12.

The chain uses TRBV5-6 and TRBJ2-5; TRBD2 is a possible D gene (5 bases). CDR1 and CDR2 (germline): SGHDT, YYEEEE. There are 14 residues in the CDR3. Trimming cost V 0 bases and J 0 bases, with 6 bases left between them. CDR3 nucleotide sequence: TGTGCCAGCAGCTTGGAGGACTACCAAGAGACCCAGTACTTC. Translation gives CASSLEDYQETQYF.

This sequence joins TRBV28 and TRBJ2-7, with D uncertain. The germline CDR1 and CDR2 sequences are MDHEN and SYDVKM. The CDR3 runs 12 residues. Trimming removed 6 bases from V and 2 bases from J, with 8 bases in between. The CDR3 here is CASRQSTYEQYF. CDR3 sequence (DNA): TGTGCCAGCAGACAAAGTACCTACGAGCAGTACTTC.

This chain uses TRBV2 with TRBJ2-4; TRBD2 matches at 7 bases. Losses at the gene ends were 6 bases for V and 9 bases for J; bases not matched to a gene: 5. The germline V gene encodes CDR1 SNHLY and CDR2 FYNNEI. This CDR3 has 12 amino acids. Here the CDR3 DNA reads TGTGCCAGCAGGAGGGGAGGGACCATTCAGTACTTC. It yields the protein CASRRGGTIQYF.

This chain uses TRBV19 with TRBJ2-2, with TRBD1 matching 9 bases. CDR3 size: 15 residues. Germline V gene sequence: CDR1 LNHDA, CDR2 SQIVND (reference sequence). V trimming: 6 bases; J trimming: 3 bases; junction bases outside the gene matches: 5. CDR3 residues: CASRPQGADTGELFF. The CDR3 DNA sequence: TGTGCCAGTAGACCACAGGGGGCCGACACCGGGGAGCTGTTTTTT.

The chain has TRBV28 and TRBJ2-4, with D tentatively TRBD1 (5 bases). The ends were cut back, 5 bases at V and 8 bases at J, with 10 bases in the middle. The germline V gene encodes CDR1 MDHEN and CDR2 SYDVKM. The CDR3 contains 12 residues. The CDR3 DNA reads TGTGCCAGCAGTATCACAGGATACATTCAGTACTTC. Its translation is CASSITGYIQYF.

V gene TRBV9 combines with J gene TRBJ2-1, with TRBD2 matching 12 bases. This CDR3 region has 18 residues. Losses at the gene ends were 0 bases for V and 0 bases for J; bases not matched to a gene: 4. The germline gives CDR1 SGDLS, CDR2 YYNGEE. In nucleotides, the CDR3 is TGTGCCAGCAGCGTAGCTAGCGGGGGGGTAAGCTCCTACAATGAGCAGTTCTTC. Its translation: CASSVASGGVSSYNEQFF.

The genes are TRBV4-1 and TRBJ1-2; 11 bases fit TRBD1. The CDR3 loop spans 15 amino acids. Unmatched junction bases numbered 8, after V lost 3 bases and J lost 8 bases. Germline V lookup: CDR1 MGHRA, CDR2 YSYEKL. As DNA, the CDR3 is TGCGCCAGCAGCCAGCGGGACAGGGGGATAGGGGGCTACACCTTC. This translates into CASSQRDRGIGGYTF.

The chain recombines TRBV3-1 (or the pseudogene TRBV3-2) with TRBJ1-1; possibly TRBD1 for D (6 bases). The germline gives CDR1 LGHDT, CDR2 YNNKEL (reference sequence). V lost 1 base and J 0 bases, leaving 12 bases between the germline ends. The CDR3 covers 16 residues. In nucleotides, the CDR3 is TGTGCCAGCAGCCAAGGGGCGGGGGCCGTGAACACTGAAGCTTTCTTT. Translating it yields CASSQGAGAVNTEAFF.

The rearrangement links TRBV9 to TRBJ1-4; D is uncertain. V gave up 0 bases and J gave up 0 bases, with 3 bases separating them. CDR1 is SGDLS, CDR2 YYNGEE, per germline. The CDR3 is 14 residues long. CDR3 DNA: TGTGCCAGCAGCGTAGGAGCAACTAATGAAAAACTGTTTTTT. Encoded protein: CASSVGATNEKLFF.

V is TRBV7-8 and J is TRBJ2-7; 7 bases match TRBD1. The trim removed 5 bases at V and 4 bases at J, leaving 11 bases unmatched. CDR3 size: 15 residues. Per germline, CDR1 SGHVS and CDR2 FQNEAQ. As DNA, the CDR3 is TGTGCCAGCAGCCCACGACAGGGAATTTTTTACGAGCAGTACTTC. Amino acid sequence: CASSPRQGIFYEQYF.

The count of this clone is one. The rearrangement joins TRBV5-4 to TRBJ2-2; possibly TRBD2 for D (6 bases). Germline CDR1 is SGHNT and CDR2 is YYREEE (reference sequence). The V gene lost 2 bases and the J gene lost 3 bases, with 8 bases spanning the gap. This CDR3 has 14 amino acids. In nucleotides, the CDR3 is TGTGCCAGCAGCTTCCCGGGAGACACCGGGGAGCTGTTTTTT. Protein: CASSFPGDTGELFF. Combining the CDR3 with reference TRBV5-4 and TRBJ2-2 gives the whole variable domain ETGVTQSPTHLIKTRGQQVTLRCSSQSGHNTVSWYQQALGQGPQFIFQYYREEENGRGNFPPRFSGLQFPNYSSELNVNALELDDSALYLCASSFPGDTGELFFGEGSRLTVL.

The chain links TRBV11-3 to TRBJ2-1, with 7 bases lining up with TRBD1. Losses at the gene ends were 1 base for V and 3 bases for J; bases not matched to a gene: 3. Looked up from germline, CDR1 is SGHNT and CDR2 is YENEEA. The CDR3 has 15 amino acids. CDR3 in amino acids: CASSLGNRGYNEQFF. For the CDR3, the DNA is TGTGCCAGCAGCTTAGGAAACAGGGGCTACAATGAGCAGTTCTTC.

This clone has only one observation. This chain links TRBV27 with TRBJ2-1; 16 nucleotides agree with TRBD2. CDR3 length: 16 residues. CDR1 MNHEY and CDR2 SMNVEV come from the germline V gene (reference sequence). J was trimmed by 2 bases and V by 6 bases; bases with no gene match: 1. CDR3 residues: CASRGTSGRAYNEQFF. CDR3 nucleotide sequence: TGTGCCAGCAGGGGGACTAGCGGGAGGGCCTACAATGAGCAGTTCTTC.